The rows below give T cell receptor beta chains drawn from one sample of a study of identical twins. TCRdb fed the 5' RACE reads into MiXCR, producing one record per CDR3 protein. The sample has around 960,000 distinct CDR3 sequences, around 12% seen once. These same records also appear under a second study, on yellow fever vaccine responses in identical twins.

Sequencing used PBMCs. These receptors came from a woman between 18 and 29 years old in good health. The CDR3 runs from the conserved cysteine through the conserved F or W. A D gene is named only where the DNA matches it firmly. The listing skips clone size in some rows; elsewhere it reads once, few, many or a size class.

clone size	V gene	J gene	D gene	CDR3 protein	CDR3 DNA
few	TRBV5-6	TRBJ2-7	TRBD2	CASSSVGGSIYEQYF	TGTGCCAGCAGCTCGGTGGGCGGGAGTATCTACGAGCAGTACTTC
few	TRBV9	TRBJ2-5	NA	CASSVEGRYQETQYF	TGTGCCAGCAGCGTAGAGGGGCGCTACCAAGAGACCCAGTACTTC
few	TRBV20-1	TRBJ1-1	NA	CRSQVNTEAFF	TGCAGATCACAGGTGAACACTGAAGCTTTCTTT
NA	TRBV20-1	TRBJ2-1	NA	CSARDQPQGRYDEQFF	TGCAGTGCTAGAGATCAACCACAGGGGAGGTACGATGAGCAGTTCTTC
NA	TRBV7-3	TRBJ2-3	TRBD1	CASSLTARDSYTDTQYF	TGTGCCAGCAGCTTAACGGCTCGGGACAGTTACACAGATACGCAGTATTTT
NA	TRBV9	TRBJ1-4	TRBD1	CASSAGTGHEKLFF	TGTGCCAGCAGCGCCGGGACAGGGCATGAAAAACTGTTTTTT
many	TRBV12-3/TRBV12-4	TRBJ1-6	NA	CASSLGQNSYNSPLHF	TGTGCCAGCAGTTTAGGACAGAACTCCTATAATTCACCCCTCCACTTT
few	TRBV20-1	TRBJ2-5	TRBD1	CSAPDRLPQETQYF	TGCAGTGCTCCGGACAGGCTACCTCAAGAGACCCAGTACTTC
NA	TRBV2	TRBJ2-1	NA	CASVGNARSSSYNEQFF	TGTGCCAGCGTAGGCAACGCCCGCTCTAGCTCCTACAATGAGCAGTTCTTC
NA	TRBV7-9	TRBJ2-2	NA	CASRGDRKNTGELFF	TGTGCCAGCAGAGGGGACCGCAAAAACACCGGGGAGCTGTTTTTT
NA	TRBV4-1	TRBJ1-1	TRBD1	CASRDRAKNTEAFF	TGCGCCAGCCGCGACAGGGCGAAGAACACTGAAGCTTTCTTT
NA	TRBV5-5	TRBJ2-3	TRBD2	CASSLDLAGVTDTQYF	TGTGCCAGCAGCTTGGATTTAGCGGGGGTAACAGATACGCAGTATTTT
many	TRBV5-1	TRBJ1-2	TRBD1	CASSLGQAPYGYTF	TGCGCCAGCAGCTTAGGACAGGCGCCCTATGGCTACACCTTC
NA	TRBV5-1	TRBJ2-1	TRBD2	CASSLGISKGFFVASGSNEQFF	TGCGCCAGCAGCTTGGGGATTTCCAAGGGGTTTTTTGTGGCTAGCGGGAGCAATGAGCAGTTCTTC
NA	TRBV6-5	TRBJ2-7	NA	CASSFAANTYEQYF	TGTGCCAGCAGTTTCGCGGCTAACACCTACGAGCAGTACTTC
few	TRBV20-1	TRBJ2-1	TRBD2	CSAIPGLATHNEQFF	TGCAGTGCTATTCCGGGACTAGCGACACACAATGAGCAGTTCTTC
NA	TRBV4-1	TRBJ2-7	NA	CASSQPYVGRSSYEQYF	TGCGCCAGCAGCCAACCTTACGTAGGCAGGAGCTCCTACGAGCAGTACTTC
few	TRBV10-3	TRBJ2-7	TRBD2	CAAGTGTSGTTSSYEQYF	TGTGCCGCGGGGACAGGGACTAGCGGGACCACGAGCTCCTACGAGCAGTACTTC
few	TRBV4-1	TRBJ2-2	TRBD2	CASSQIAGELNTGELFF	TGCGCCAGCAGCCAAATAGCGGGGGAATTGAACACCGGGGAGCTGTTTTTT
NA	TRBV2	TRBJ2-3	TRBD1	CASTRTGGRTDTQYF	TGTGCCAGCACCCGGACAGGGGGTCGCACAGATACGCAGTATTTT
few	TRBV19	TRBJ2-1	TRBD2	CASSGPGTSGYNEQFF	TGTGCCAGTAGTGGACCCGGGACTAGCGGATACAATGAGCAGTTCTTC
few	TRBV3-1	TRBJ2-1	NA	CASSQGVGFDEQFF	TGTGCCAGCAGCCAAGGGGTGGGGTTCGATGAGCAGTTCTTC
few	TRBV15	TRBJ1-1	TRBD1	CATSGRDRVDTEAFF	TGTGCCACCAGCGGTAGGGACAGGGTTGACACTGAAGCTTTCTTT
few	TRBV5-6	TRBJ1-6	TRBD1	CASSGQGYENSPLHF	TGTGCCAGCAGCGGACAGGGGTATGAGAATTCACCCCTCCACTTT
NA	TRBV12-3/TRBV12-4	TRBJ1-6	NA	CASSLSAGSGNSPLHF	TGTGCCAGCAGTTTGTCGGCAGGGTCAGGCAATTCACCCCTCCACTTT
NA	TRBV27	TRBJ1-6	NA	CATGRVPQNSPLHF	TGTGCCACCGGCCGGGTTCCCCAAAATTCACCCCTCCACTTT
few	TRBV7-9	TRBJ1-2	NA	CASSGGPFNYGYTF	TGTGCCAGCAGCGGGGGACCTTTCAACTATGGCTACACCTTC
NA	TRBV6-5	TRBJ1-2	NA	CASSYSGSSIPYGYTF	TGTGCCAGCAGTTACTCGGGGTCCTCGATCCCCTATGGCTACACCTTC
NA	TRBV5-1	TRBJ2-7	TRBD2	CASSLAASGIYEQYF	TGCGCCAGCAGCTTGGCAGCTAGCGGGATCTACGAGCAGTACTTC
NA	TRBV29-1	TRBJ1-1	TRBD1	CSGRTGANTEAFF	TGCAGCGGACGGACAGGGGCGAACACTGAAGCTTTCTTT
many	TRBV12-3/TRBV12-4	TRBJ2-2	NA	CASTFRQGPSTGELFF	TGTGCCAGCACGTTCCGGCAGGGGCCCAGCACCGGGGAGCTGTTTTTT
few	TRBV19	TRBJ2-1	NA	CASSPGMGNEQFF	TGTGCCAGTAGTCCGGGGATGGGCAATGAGCAGTTCTTC
NA	TRBV5-5	TRBJ2-5	NA	CASSLETARQETQYF	TGTGCCAGCAGCTTGGAAACAGCCCGCCAAGAGACCCAGTACTTC
many	TRBV6-1	TRBJ1-5	TRBD1	CASRRTGGSNQPQHF	TGTGCCAGCAGGAGGACAGGGGGGAGCAATCAGCCCCAGCATTTT
few	TRBV20-1	TRBJ2-7	TRBD2	CSAGGLPHYEQYF	TGCAGTGCTGGGGGACTACCCCACTACGAGCAGTACTTC
few	TRBV21-1	TRBJ2-1	NA	CASSKAPRTPLNEQFF	TGTGCCAGCAGCAAAGCTCCGCGGACGCCACTCAATGAGCAGTTCTTC
few	TRBV20-1	TRBJ2-5	NA	CSARGPQETQYF	TGCAGTGCTAGAGGACCGCAGGAGACCCAGTACTTC
few	TRBV14	TRBJ1-2	NA	CASSPFDSYYGYTF	TGTGCCAGCAGCCCCTTTGATTCCTACTATGGCTACACCTTC
few	TRBV5-1	TRBJ2-2	NA	CASSLASGANTGELFF	TGCGCCAGCAGCTTGGCGAGCGGCGCGAACACCGGGGAGCTGTTTTTT
NA	TRBV7-9	TRBJ2-5	NA	CASSSSGRQETQYF	TGTGCCAGCAGCTCAAGTGGGAGGCAAGAGACCCAGTACTTC
few	TRBV11-2	TRBJ2-5	NA	CASSLVYGAQETQYF	TGTGCCAGCAGCTTAGTCTACGGAGCCCAAGAGACCCAGTACTTC
NA	TRBV6-1	TRBJ2-3	TRBD2	CASRGTSGNPILSTDTQYF	TGTGCCAGCAGGGGGACTAGCGGGAATCCCATCCTTAGCACAGATACGCAGTATTTT
NA	TRBV24-1	TRBJ2-1	NA	CATSDDGVGEQFF	TGTGCCACCAGTGATGACGGGGTAGGAGAGCAGTTCTTC